One sample yielded the 24 T cell receptor beta chains listed below, sequenced in a study of lymphopenia after photon versus proton radiotherapy. Generated by immunoSEQ multiplex PCR, the TCRdb table keeps only in-frame clones and is missing some. Among tens of thousands of clones listed, 80% to 90% were seen once. Source: peripheral blood, taken from a patient treated with proton-based radiotherapy. The source is a man aged 60 to 69 with pancreatic cancer.

This clone was detected only once. J is TRBJ1-4 and V is TRBV28; no firm D call. Germline assignment: CDR1 MDHEN and CDR2 SYDVKM. The CDR3 spans 14 residues. V was cut by 6 bases and J by 4 bases, with 12 bases left in between. The CDR3 loop reads CASSSAALNEKLFF. In DNA form, the CDR3 reads TGTGCCAGCAGCTCCGCTGCCCTTAATGAAAAACTGTTTTTT.

This clone appeared a few times. The chain uses TRBV29-1 and TRBJ1-2; 9 nucleotides agree with TRBD1. With 7 bases clipped from V and 7 bases from J, the junction kept 10 bases outside the gene matches. Per the germline V gene, CDR1 is SQVTM and CDR2 is ANQGSEA. The CDR3 is 13 amino acids. This CDR3 is CSAPGQGVSGYTF. The CDR3 nucleotides are TGCAGCGCCCCGGGACAGGGTGTTTCTGGCTACACCTTC.

The rearrangement links TRBV28 to TRBJ1-1; a weak D match, TRBD1 (6 bases). The CDR3 consists of 17 residues. Germline V gene sequence: CDR1 MDHEN, CDR2 SYDVKM. Trimming removed 2 bases at V and 2 bases at J, with 18 bases between. CDR3 protein: CASSLLWWGDINTEAFF. CDR3 in DNA: TGTGCCAGCAGTTTACTCTGGTGGGGGGACATTAACACTGAAGCTTTCTTT.

The genes are TRBV5-1 and TRBJ1-2; D gene unclear. CDR1 is SGHRS and CDR2 is YFSETQ in the germline V gene. The CDR3 totals 16 residues. V was pared by 0 bases and J by 0 bases, with 12 bases between. The CDR3 DNA reads TGCGCCAGCAGCTTGGACCCCGGAGCCACTAACTATGGCTACACCTTC. It yields the protein CASSLDPGATNYGYTF.

The V call is TRBV7-9, the J call TRBJ1-2; TRBD1 matches 11 bases. Losses at the gene ends were 4 bases for V and 6 bases for J; bases not matched to a gene: 7. Germline V gives CDR1 SEHNR, CDR2 FQNEAQ (reference sequence). The CDR3 sequence is 15 residues long. The CDR3 region has the DNA TGTGCCAGCAGCTCGATCGGGACAGGGGGGCATGGCTACACCTTC. It codes for CASSSIGTGGHGYTF.

The chain has TRBV18 and TRBJ1-1, with D hard to call. Looked up from germline, CDR1 is KGHSH and CDR2 is LQKENI. The CDR3 runs to 15 residues. V dropped 3 bases and J dropped 6 bases, with 17 bases sitting between them. CDR3 bases: TGTGCCAGCTCACCGGGTAGGCAGGTTTTCTCTGAAGCTTTCTTT. Translated, it gives CASSPGRQVFSEAFF.

The chain is built from TRBV12-5 and TRBJ1-5, with 8 nucleotides matching TRBD1. The CDR3 covers 14 residues. Germline values: CDR1 LGHNT, CDR2 FRNRAP. Trimming cost V 9 bases and J 6 bases; bases outside gene matches: 10. The CDR3 region is CARNGQGVGQPQHF. CDR3 nucleotides: TGTGCTAGAAACGGACAGGGTGTTGGTCAGCCCCAGCATTTT.

V and J are TRBV11-3 and TRBJ2-7; D is unclear. The V gene's germline CDR1 is SGHNT and CDR2 YENEEA. V lost 1 base and J 7 bases, leaving 5 bases between the germline ends. The CDR3 length is 11 residues. The CDR3 DNA is TGTGCCAGCAGCTTAGGGCGAGAGCAGTACTTC. As protein: CASSLGREQYF.

This chain joins TRBV28 and TRBJ2-4; D not resolved. Trimming took off 5 bases at V and 4 bases at J, with 9 bases between the two ends. The CDR3 length is 13 residues. Germline V gene data show CDR1 as MDHEN and CDR2 as SYDVKM. The CDR3 sequence is CASSNTGKNIQYF. Here the CDR3 DNA reads TGTGCCAGCAGTAACACCGGGAAAAACATTCAGTACTTC.

This chain joins TRBV5-1 and TRBJ1-1; perhaps TRBD1 as D (5 bases). The CDR3 has 16 amino acids. The ends were cut back, 0 bases at V and 0 bases at J, with 12 bases in the middle. The germline V gene encodes CDR1 SGHRS and CDR2 YFSETQ. CDR3 residues: CASSLGVGVLNTEAFF. DNA for the CDR3: TGCGCCAGCAGCTTGGGTGTGGGGGTCTTGAACACTGAAGCTTTCTTT.

This clone was observed a few times. The CDR3 nucleotides read TGTGCCAGCAGCTTTCGGAGGGCCCCCGGGAATGAGCAGTTCTTC. Translating gives CASSFRRAPGNEQFF. This chain uses TRBV7-8 with TRBJ2-1; tentatively, D is TRBD2 (6 bases). This CDR3 spans 15 amino acids. The germline V gene has CDR1 SGHVS and CDR2 FQNEAQ. Trimming cost V 3 bases and J 7 bases, with 16 bases left between them.

This clone was seen repeatedly, ten times or more. V and J are TRBV7-2 and TRBJ1-2; maybe TRBD1 (5 bases). This CDR3 is 15 amino acids long. CDR1 SGHTA and CDR2 FQGNSA come from the germline V gene. With 5 bases removed from V and 2 bases from J, the gap between germline ends came to 15 bases. Here the CDR3 DNA reads TGTGCCAGCAGCCCAGCTGGGGCGTCGAACTATGGCTACACCTTC. Encoded protein: CASSPAGASNYGYTF.

This clone was counted only a few times. The chain has TRBV29-1 and TRBJ1-1; D might be TRBD1 (6 bases). The germline gives CDR1 SQVTM, CDR2 ANQGSEA. The CDR3 totals 12 residues. Between the trimmed V and J ends, which lost 5 bases and 4 bases, there was a span of 11 bases. The DNA for the CDR3 is TGCAGCGTTATTCGACAGGCCACTGAAGCTTTCTTT. Protein product: CSVIRQATEAFF. Full variable domain (outside the CDR3, taken from reference TRBV29-1 and TRBJ1-1): SAVISQKPSRDICQRGTSLTIQCQVDSQVTMMFWYRQQPGQSLTLIATANQGSEATYESGFVIDKFPISRPNLTFSTLTVSNMSPEDSSIYLCSVIRQATEAFFGQGTRLTVV.

This chain joins TRBV9 and TRBJ1-2; D gene uncertain. V dropped 0 bases and J dropped 4 bases, with 13 bases sitting between them. Germline V gene sequence: CDR1 SGDLS, CDR2 YYNGEE. The CDR3 has 15 residues. CDR3 DNA: TGTGCCAGCAGCGTAGCTTTGGGGTCTAGCTATGGCTACACCTTC. Protein sequence: CASSVALGSSYGYTF.

J is TRBJ2-3 and V is TRBV5-6; 9 bases align to TRBD1. Looked up from germline, CDR1 is SGHDT and CDR2 is YYEEEE. Germline trimming cut 0 bases from V and 2 bases from J; bases unmatched to any gene: 1. The CDR3 has 15 amino acids. The CDR3: CASSLDRGPTDTQYF. CDR3 in DNA: TGTGCCAGCAGCTTGGACAGGGGGCCCACAGATACGCAGTATTTT.

The CDR3 region has the DNA TGTGCCAGCAGCCAAGACCCATTATTCCTCCAGGATGAGCAGTTCTTC. Protein: CASSQDPLFLQDEQFF. This chain links TRBV14 with TRBJ2-1; D remains unclear. This CDR3 has 16 amino acids. The V end lost 0 bases, the J end lost 8 bases, and 17 bases lay between the germline ends. Germline values: CDR1 SGHDN, CDR2 FVKESK.

J is TRBJ1-4 and V is TRBV19; D remains unclear. CDR3 length equals 12 residues. V gave up 4 bases and J gave up 7 bases, with 7 bases separating them. Per germline, CDR1 LNHDA and CDR2 SQIVND (reference sequence). CDR3 sequence reads: CASSTQGEKLFF. CDR3 in DNA: TGTGCCAGTAGTACACAAGGTGAAAAACTGTTTTTT.

About this clone: In the same sample, other DNA sequences code for this CDR3. The chain joins TRBV19 to TRBJ2-7, with a tentative D call TRBD1 (5 bases). CDR1 and CDR2 (germline): LNHDA, SQIVND (reference sequence). This CDR3 contains 12 residues. V was cut by 6 bases and J by 6 bases, with 12 bases left in between. CDR3 in amino acids: CASRAGLSEQYF. The CDR3 nucleotides read TGTGCCAGTAGAGCAGGGCTTAGCGAGCAGTACTTC.

The V gene is TRBV7-8, the J gene TRBJ2-1; weak D call: TRBD1 (5 bases). V lost 1 base to trimming and J lost 6 bases, with 13 bases between them. The germline CDR1 and CDR2 sequences are SGHVS and FQNEAQ. This CDR3 comprises 15 residues. This CDR3 is CASSLGPHRTNEQFF. In nucleotides, the CDR3 is TGTGCCAGCAGCTTAGGTCCGCACAGGACCAATGAGCAGTTCTTC.

The rearrangement links TRBV10-3 to TRBJ2-7; D might be TRBD1 or TRBD2, each matching 5 bases. V was shortened by 2 bases and J by 6 bases, with 17 bases between the two germline ends. The CDR3 covers 15 residues. CDR1 and CDR2 from the germline V gene are ENHRY and SYGVKD. The CDR3 coding sequence is TGTGCCATCAGTGAGCGGGGCAGGGCAGCAGGCGAGCAGTACTTC. Residues: CAISERGRAAGEQYF.

The V call is TRBV15, the J call TRBJ1-2; TRBD1 aligns across 9 bases. CDR1 and CDR2 (germline): LNHNV, YYDKDF (reference sequence). Germline trimming cut 5 bases from V and 6 bases from J; bases unmatched to any gene: 7. This CDR3 is 14 amino acids long. CDR3 in DNA: TGTGCCACCAGCTTAAGGACAGGGGTGGATGGCTACACCTTC. Residues: CATSLRTGVDGYTF.

This clone was seen only once. This sequence joins TRBV5-1 and TRBJ2-3; 7 nucleotides match TRBD1. This CDR3 region has 17 residues. Germline V lookup: CDR1 SGHRS, CDR2 YFSETQ. After removal of 3 bases from V and 3 bases from J, the junction contained 13 bases not matched to a gene. In DNA form, the CDR3 reads TGCGCCAGCAGCTCCCTAAACACAGGGGATTTTACAGATACGCAGTATTTT. It encodes CASSSLNTGDFTDTQYF.

J is TRBJ1-1 and V is TRBV15; D not resolved. Trimming shortened V by 5 bases and J by 0 bases, and 13 bases separated the two germline ends. Germline V CDR1 and CDR2: LNHNV, YYDKDF (reference sequence). This CDR3 contains 15 residues. The CDR3 DNA follows: TGTGCCACCAGCGGCCGAGGACTGATGAACACTGAAGCTTTCTTT. It specifies CATSGRGLMNTEAFF.

The chain has TRBV4-1 and TRBJ2-2; D unclear. V lost 6 bases, J lost 1 base, and 9 bases lay in between. CDR3 length equals 14 residues. Germline CDR1 and CDR2: MGHRA and YSYEKL. The CDR3 coding sequence is TGCGCCAGCAGTCTGACGAAGAACACCGGGGAGCTGTTTTTT. It codes for CASSLTKNTGELFF.